This TCR beta chain was captured by sequencing in a study of blood T cell repertoires in COVID-19. Study-level background: The cDNA or gDNA used as material had been derived from T cells, B-cell-depleted T cells, or PBMCs.

In the original workflow: Reference gene primer amplification gave estimated nucleated cell counts. Profiling relied on immunoSEQ multiplex PCR, and the TCRdb table lists in-frame clones only, not all of them. That table furnishes V, J and clone size, whereas the DNA furnished D and trimming. The data contain 120,000 to 150,000 clones, about 86% of them singletons. This TCR derives from a human donor in a cohort sampled during active COVID-19. The sequenced material came from peripheral blood.

CDR3 DNA sequence: TGTGCCAGCAGTTACAGGGAGATTAACTATGGCTACACCTTC. Translated, it gives CASSYREINYGYTF. The chain uses TRBV6-5 and TRBJ1-2; D call uncertain. Looked up from germline, CDR1 is MNHEY and CDR2 is SVGAGI. Trimming removed 2 bases from V and 1 base from J, with 8 bases in between. This CDR3 has 14 amino acids.